Listed below are T cell receptor beta chains from one sample, sequenced in a study of glioma-infiltrating T cells after dendritic cell vaccination. TCRdb's table, derived via immunoSEQ multiplex PCR, lists solely in-frame clones and lacks some. The sample includes about 92,000 clones, around 84% seen only once; the top ten take approximately 14%. The source was blood, collected before dendritic cell vaccination. The origin of the receptors is a human donor with glioblastoma. The CDR3 runs from the conserved cysteine through the conserved F or W. A D gene is named only where the DNA matches it firmly. Size is stated for part of the rows, as once, few or many counts, or as a class when the clone is expanded.

v_gene	d_gene	j_gene	abundance	CDR3aa	CDR3nt
TRBV19	TRBD1	TRBJ1-6	few	CASNHQGARNSPLHF	TGTGCCAGTAATCATCAGGGGGCTCGGAATTCACCCCTCCACTTT
TRBV9	.	TRBJ2-2	.	CAYNRELNTGELFF	TGTGCCTACAACAGGGAGTTGAACACCGGGGAGCTGTTTTTT
TRBV2	.	TRBJ2-7	.	CASSSPGEQYF	TGTGCCAGCAGTTCCCCCGGCGAGCAGTACTTC
TRBV5-1	TRBD2	TRBJ2-1	.	CASSSGSSGSSNEQFF	TGCGCCAGCAGCTCAGGTAGTAGCGGGAGTAGCAATGAGCAGTTCTTC
TRBV2	TRBD1	TRBJ2-2	.	CASSADRVAGELFF	TGTGCCAGCAGTGCTGACAGGGTCGCCGGGGAGCTGTTTTTT
TRBV2	TRBD1	TRBJ1-2	few	CASSSTGDGYTF	TGTGCCAGCAGTTCGACAGGGGATGGCTACACCTTC
TRBV15	TRBD1	TRBJ2-7	.	CATSRGLDRSEQYF	TGTGCCACCAGCAGAGGGCTGGACAGGTCGGAGCAGTACTTC
TRBV7-3	TRBD2	TRBJ2-6	.	CASSLVPAGGSGANVLTF	TGTGCCAGCAGCTTGGTTCCCGCGGGAGGGTCTGGGGCCAACGTCCTGACTTTC
TRBV27	TRBD2	TRBJ2-4	.	CASRTSGRGVFVIQYF	TGTGCCAGCCGGACTAGCGGGAGAGGAGTTTTTGTCATTCAGTACTTC
TRBV7-2	TRBD1	TRBJ1-3	once	CASSYGTGDSGNTIYF	TGTGCCAGCAGCTACGGGACAGGGGATTCTGGAAACACCATATATTTT
TRBV2	.	TRBJ1-5	.	CASRARDTVSNQPQHF	TGTGCCAGCCGTGCACGGGACACTGTTAGCAATCAGCCCCAGCATTTT
TRBV7-6	.	TRBJ1-1	.	CASSLGAGTEAFF	TGTGCCAGCAGCTTAGGGGCGGGGACTGAAGCTTTCTTT
TRBV30	TRBD2	TRBJ2-2	.	CAWSNLGLASGELFF	TGTGCCTGGAGCAATCTGGGACTAGCGAGCGGGGAGCTGTTTTTT
TRBV5-6	TRBD1	TRBJ1-3	few	CASSYGQGLGNTIYF	TGTGCCAGCAGCTACGGACAGGGGTTAGGAAACACCATATATTTT
TRBV19	.	TRBJ1-2	.	CASTLQGGAGDYGYTF	TGTGCCAGTACCCTCCAGGGAGGGGCAGGGGACTATGGCTACACCTTC
TRBV2	.	TRBJ1-3	.	CASRGLLEDTIYF	TGTGCCAGCAGGGGTCTTCTCGAGGACACCATATATTTT
TRBV9	.	TRBJ2-7	.	CASSVVGGGDEQYF	TGTGCCAGCAGCGTAGTCGGAGGTGGCGACGAGCAGTACTTC
TRBV7-9	.	TRBJ2-7	.	CASSSPELVSYEQYF	TGTGCCAGCAGCTCCCCGGAGCTTGTCTCCTACGAGCAGTACTTC
TRBV28	.	TRBJ1-1	.	CASSLSSSTRMNTEAFF	TGTGCCAGCAGTTTATCTTCGTCGACACGAATGAACACTGAAGCTTTCTTT
TRBV28	TRBD2	TRBJ2-7	.	CATAGGSYEQYF	TGTGCCACAGCGGGAGGGTCCTACGAGCAGTACTTC
TRBV6-1	.	TRBJ1-5	.	CASSESYSSNQPQHF	TGTGCCAGCAGTGAATCGTACAGTAGCAATCAGCCCCAGCATTTT
TRBV30	.	TRBJ2-3	.	CAWMLVSTDTQYF	TGTGCCTGGATGTTAGTTAGCACAGATACGCAGTATTTT
TRBV6-5	TRBD1	TRBJ1-1	.	CASSRQGATEAFF	TGTGCCAGCAGTCGACAGGGGGCCACTGAAGCTTTCTTT
TRBV6-1	TRBD1	TRBJ1-2	.	CASSEGDRVYGYTF	TGTGCCAGCAGTGAAGGCGACAGGGTCTATGGCTACACCTTC
TRBV27	TRBD2	TRBJ2-3	.	CASSGTSGGISGNTQYF	TGTGCCAGCAGTGGGACTAGCGGGGGAATAAGCGGTAATACGCAGTATTTT
TRBV2	TRBD1	TRBJ2-2	few	CASSTGTASNTGELFF	TGTGCCAGCAGCACCGGGACAGCATCGAACACCGGGGAGCTGTTTTTT
TRBV28	.	TRBJ1-4	once	CASSLGGGEKLFF	TGTGCCAGCAGTTTGGGGGGGGGCGAAAAACTGTTTTTT
TRBV9	TRBD2	TRBJ2-5	.	CASSVGPSGGIQETQYF	TGTGCCAGCAGCGTAGGGCCTAGCGGGGGGATCCAAGAGACCCAGTACTTC
TRBV30	TRBD1	TRBJ1-2	.	CAGQAYGYTF	TGTGCCGGACAGGCATATGGCTACACCTTC
TRBV19	.	TRBJ1-5	.	CASSILSGIQPQHF	TGTGCCAGTAGTATTTTGTCGGGGATTCAGCCCCAGCATTTT
TRBV27	TRBD1	TRBJ1-1	.	CASSLLRTGGQGTEAFF	TGTGCCAGCAGTTTACTCCGAACAGGGGGCCAGGGCACTGAAGCTTTCTTT
TRBV7-2	TRBD2	TRBJ2-1	.	CASSFSGGGAVEQFF	TGTGCCAGCAGCTTCAGTGGCGGGGGGGCTGTTGAGCAGTTCTTC
TRBV5-4	TRBD1	TRBJ2-1	.	CASSQGQGTYNEQFF	TGTGCCAGCAGCCAAGGACAGGGTACTTACAATGAGCAGTTCTTC
TRBV15	TRBD1	TRBJ2-3	medium-sized	CATSAGQDTDTQYF	TGTGCCACCAGCGCTGGACAGGACACAGATACGCAGTATTTT
TRBV7-7	.	TRBJ2-2	.	CASSSAGVGTGELFF	TGTGCCAGCAGCTCTGCCGGAGTGGGCACCGGGGAGCTGTTTTTT
TRBV6-1	.	TRBJ1-2	.	CASSEEVRSWYGYTF	TGTGCCAGCAGTGAAGAGGTCAGGTCTTGGTATGGCTACACCTTC
TRBV28	.	TRBJ2-3	once	CASSLGGGTDTQYF	TGTGCCAGCAGTTTAGGCGGAGGCACAGATACGCAGTATTTT
TRBV6-1	.	TRBJ1-2	few	CASSEVEHYGYTF	TGTGCCAGCAGCGAAGTCGAGCACTATGGCTACACCTTC
TRBV7-9	TRBD1	TRBJ1-1	.	CASSLRTGDTEAFF	TGTGCCAGCAGTCTTAGGACAGGGGATACTGAAGCTTTCTTT
TRBV7-2	TRBD2	TRBJ2-3	.	CASSLSRAGGRDTQYF	TGTGCCAGCAGCTTATCTCGGGCGGGAGGGAGGGATACGCAGTATTTT
TRBV9	.	TRBJ2-7	.	CASSPRTVDEQYF	TGTGCCAGCAGCCCCCGGACAGTGGACGAGCAGTACTTC
TRBV7-9	TRBD1	TRBJ1-4	.	CASRQQGITEKLFF	TGTGCCAGCAGACAACAGGGGATAACTGAAAAACTGTTTTTT
TRBV28	.	TRBJ1-5	.	CASSLLRQPQHF	TGTGCCAGCAGTTTATTGCGTCAGCCCCAGCATTTT
TRBV4-1	TRBD1	TRBJ1-5	.	CASSSDREINQPQHF	TGCGCCAGCAGCTCGGACAGGGAAATAAATCAGCCCCAGCATTTT
TRBV11-3	TRBD2	TRBJ2-3	once	CASSLVGDSGGPTDTQYF	TGTGCCAGCAGCTTAGTAGGCGACAGCGGGGGGCCCACAGATACGCAGTATTTT
TRBV6-5	TRBD2	TRBJ2-6	.	CASSPWGGGANVLTF	TGTGCCAGCAGTCCGTGGGGGGGTGGGGCCAACGTCCTGACTTTC
TRBV6-5	TRBD2	TRBJ2-4	.	CASSPPGLAGNIQYF	TGTGCCAGCAGTCCACCGGGACTAGCGGGAAACATTCAGTACTTC
TRBV2	.	TRBJ1-4	.	CASTVGQLNEKLFF	TGTGCCAGCACGGTTGGACAACTCAATGAAAAACTGTTTTTT
TRBV15	TRBD1	TRBJ1-2	once	CATSRPGERGQGGGYTF	TGTGCCACCAGCAGACCCGGAGAAAGAGGACAGGGTGGTGGCTACACCTTC